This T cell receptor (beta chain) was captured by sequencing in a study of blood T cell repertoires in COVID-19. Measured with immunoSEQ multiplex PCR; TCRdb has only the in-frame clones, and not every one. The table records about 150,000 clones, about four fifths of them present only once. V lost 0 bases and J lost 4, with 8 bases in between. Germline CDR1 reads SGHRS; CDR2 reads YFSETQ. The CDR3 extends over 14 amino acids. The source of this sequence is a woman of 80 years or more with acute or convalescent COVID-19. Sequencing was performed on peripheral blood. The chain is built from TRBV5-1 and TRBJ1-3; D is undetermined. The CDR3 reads CASSLEAGGNTIYF. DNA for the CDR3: TGCGCCAGCAGCTTGGAGGCAGGAGGAAACACCATATATTTT.